The 20 T cell receptor beta chains in this list originate from one sample, sequenced in a study of T-cell memory formation after mild COVID-19. Each CDR3 protein gets one entry after TCRdb re-called the 5' RACE reads with MiXCR. The table records about 180,000 distinct CDR3 sequences, roughly 20% of them present only once. Sequencing input: PBMCs or a T cell subset sorted from them (not recorded which). The receptors were gathered from a man younger than 35 who had mild COVID-19 (a few samples of this study predate the infection). Cell type and time point are not known.

V and J are TRBV2 and TRBJ1-5; TRBD1 might be the D (5 bases). The CDR3 is 14 residues long. Germline CDR1 is SNHLY and CDR2 is FYNNEI. Trimming removed 5 bases at V and 7 bases at J, with 15 bases between. The CDR3 DNA reads as TGTGCCAGCAGTCCCCAGGGACGGGAGCAGCCCCAGCATTTT. Amino acids: CASSPQGREQPQHF.

This clonotype was observed a few times. The rearrangement links TRBV4-3 to TRBJ2-1, with a tentative D call TRBD1 (6 bases). CDR1 is LGHNA and CDR2 is YSLEER in the germline V gene. V was trimmed by 0 bases and J by 7 bases, leaving 16 bases between them. This CDR3 comprises 16 residues. CDR3 DNA sequence: TGCGCCAGCAGCCAAGATTTGCGACAGGACCAAAATGAGCAGTTCTTC. Its protein product is CASSQDLRQDQNEQFF.

The chain links TRBV21-1 to TRBJ2-7; TRBD1 was called by the table and not checked on the DNA. TRBV21-1 is a pseudogene. This CDR3 has 14 residues. CDR3 bases: TGTGCCAGCGAGGGGGACACCAGGCCGTACGAGCAGTACGTC. Its protein is CASEGDTRPYEQYV.

The chain combines TRBV24-1 with TRBJ1-5; TRBD1 agrees at 8 bases. Germline CDR1 reads KGHDR; CDR2 reads SFDVKD. J was trimmed by 8 bases and V by 4 bases; bases with no gene match: 12. CDR3 length equals 16 residues. CDR3 nucleotides: TGTGCCACCAGTGACGGTGGACAGGGCGGGGGAGAGCCCCAGCATTTT. Translated, it gives CATSDGGQGGGEPQHF.

This clonotype appeared a few times. The CDR3 DNA reads TGTGCCAGCAGCCAAGGGGGGCTAGAAGAGGTACAGTATTTT. This sequence encodes CASSQGGLEEVQYF. The rearrangement uses TRBV3-1 and TRBJ2-3; D perhaps matches TRBD1 (6 bases). The V end lost 1 base, the J end lost 12 bases, and 17 bases lay between the germline ends. Germline CDR1 LGHDT, CDR2 YNNKEL (reference sequence). The CDR3 sequence is 14 residues long.

The chain links TRBV7-2 to TRBJ1-2, with TRBD1 as a possible D gene (5 bases). V lost 5 bases and J 8 bases, leaving 18 bases between the germline ends. The CDR3 loop spans 14 amino acids. Looked up from germline, CDR1 is SGHTA and CDR2 is FQGNSA. Here the CDR3 DNA reads TGTGCCAGCAGCCCCGGGGCTGAAAGTCGGGGCTACACCTTC. It specifies CASSPGAESRGYTF.

This clonotype was detected only a few times. The CDR3 nucleotides are TGTGCCAGCAGGACAGGGCCCCGGGAGACCCAGTACTTC. Protein product: CASRTGPRETQYF. The rearrangement links TRBV12-3 or TRBV12-4 to TRBJ2-5, with 7 positions matching TRBD1. The V segment lost 6 bases and the J segment 5 bases; nucleotides outside the gene matches: 6. This CDR3 comprises 13 residues.

The chain employs TRBV7-2 and TRBJ1-1; 7 nucleotides agree with TRBD1. Germline CDR1 is SGHTA and CDR2 is FQGNSA. Trimming at V came to 6 bases and at J to 4 bases, leaving 5 bases not matched to a gene. There are 13 residues in the CDR3. CDR3 amino acids: CASRTGWITEAFF. The CDR3 nucleotides are TGTGCCAGCAGGACAGGGTGGATCACTGAAGCTTTCTTT.

The chain employs TRBV7-9 and TRBJ1-1; D may be TRBD1 (5 bases). CDR1 and CDR2 from the germline V gene are SEHNR and FQNEAQ (reference sequence). This CDR3 spans 15 amino acids. Trimming took 5 bases from V and 4 from J, leaving 17 bases between them. In nucleotides, the CDR3 is TGTGCCAGCAGCGGGTCGGGGGGGTCGGGCACTGAAGCTTTCTTT. Protein product: CASSGSGGSGTEAFF.

The rearrangement uses TRBV20-1 and TRBJ2-1; D gene unclear. CDR1 and CDR2 from the germline V gene are DFQATT and SNEGSKA (reference sequence). The CDR3 runs 15 residues. V was clipped by 3 bases and J by 6 bases, with 18 bases between them. CDR3 sequence (DNA): TGCAGTGCTAGTCGCACCCCCGCCCCCGGCAATGAGCAGTTCTTC. Amino acid sequence: CSASRTPAPGNEQFF.

This chain links TRBV5-1 with TRBJ1-3; a weak D match, TRBD1 (6 bases). Germline CDR1 is SGHRS and CDR2 is YFSETQ. Trimming took off 4 bases at V and 1 base at J, with 15 bases between the two ends. The CDR3 covers 16 residues. The CDR3 bases are TGCGCCAGCAGCATCGCAGGGGACCGGTCTGGAAACACCATATATTTT. It codes for CASSIAGDRSGNTIYF.

There are a few counts of this clonotype. The rearrangement uses TRBV6-2 or TRBV6-3 and TRBJ2-5, with TRBD1 identical over 7 bases. V lost 6 bases to trimming and J lost 1 base; unmatched junction nucleotides: 8. Germline V gene data show CDR1 as MNHEY and CDR2 as SVGEGT. This CDR3 has 15 residues. The CDR3 spells CASRRQGLGQETQYF. CDR3 in DNA: TGTGCCAGCAGAAGACAGGGTTTGGGCCAAGAGACCCAGTACTTC.

The sample holds a few counts of this clonotype. This rearrangement joins TRBV12-3 or TRBV12-4 to TRBJ2-7; possibly TRBD2 for D (5 bases). CDR3 length equals 14 residues. The V end lost 5 bases, the J end lost 0 bases, and 11 bases lay between the germline ends. The chain's CDR3 is CASSGLPFSYEQYF. The CDR3 nucleotides read TGTGCCAGCAGTGGACTCCCCTTCTCCTACGAGCAGTACTTC.

The chain carries TRBV18 and TRBJ1-1, with D possibly matching TRBD1 (6 bases). V lost 3 bases, J lost 3 bases, and 14 bases lay in between. Looked up from germline, CDR1 is KGHSH and CDR2 is LQKENI. This CDR3 is 15 amino acids long. The CDR3 DNA reads TGTGCCAGCTCACCCTTCTCACAGGGTCACACTGAAGCTTTCTTT. Translation: CASSPFSQGHTEAFF.

This chain connects TRBV6-2 or TRBV6-3 to TRBJ2-3; D could derive from TRBD1 or TRBD2 (5 bases each). V was pared by 4 bases and J by 6 bases, with 11 bases between. This CDR3 has 13 amino acids. Germline CDR1 reads MNHEY; CDR2 reads SVGEGT. The CDR3 DNA follows: TGTGCCAGCAGTTCCCGGGGCGTGGATACGCAGTATTTT. Residues: CASSSRGVDTQYF.

This clonotype was seen a handful of times. This chain connects TRBV15 to TRBJ2-5; D uncertain. From germline, CDR1 is LNHNV and CDR2 YYDKDF (reference sequence). Trimming pared 2 bases from V and 1 base from J, leaving 5 bases between. The CDR3 runs to 13 residues. CDR3 nucleotide sequence: TGTGCCACCAGCAGAACCACCCAAGAGACCCAGTACTTC. It is translated as CATSRTTQETQYF.

This clonotype has only a few counts. This chain links TRBV11-3 with TRBJ2-5; D could derive from TRBD1 or TRBD2 (6 bases each). Germline V gene sequence: CDR1 SGHNT, CDR2 YENEEA. The CDR3 length is 14 residues. Trimming cost V 8 bases and J 4 bases, with 17 bases left between them. CDR3 bases: TGTGCCAGCGCCCTGGGGGGCCAAGCAGAGACCCAGTACTTC. Its protein product is CASALGGQAETQYF.

The chain uses TRBV7-9 and TRBJ1-6; D is uncertain. This CDR3 has 13 residues. V shed 2 bases and J shed 13 bases, with 12 bases lying between them. The germline V gene encodes CDR1 SEHNR and CDR2 FQNEAQ (reference sequence). The CDR3 loop reads CASSLLQADPLHF. Here the CDR3 DNA reads TGTGCCAGCAGCTTACTTCAGGCAGATCCCCTCCACTTT.

This clonotype was detected ten times or more. The chain is built from TRBV15 and TRBJ1-2; D may be TRBD1 (5 bases). The germline V and J ends were trimmed by 0 bases and 8 bases, with 19 bases remaining between them. This CDR3 is built from 16 residues. CDR1 is LNHNV, CDR2 YYDKDF, per germline (reference sequence). The CDR3 spells CATSREGFMLGEGYTF. In nucleotides, the CDR3 is TGTGCCACCAGCAGAGAAGGTTTTATGTTGGGGGAAGGCTACACCTTC.

The chain is built from TRBV20-1 and TRBJ2-5; 11 nucleotides agree with TRBD2. After removal of 5 bases from V and 2 bases from J, the junction contained 4 bases not matched to a gene. Germline CDR1 DFQATT, CDR2 SNEGSKA (reference sequence). The CDR3 has 14 amino acids. The CDR3, as DNA: TGCAGTGCTCCGACTAGCGGGGTACAAGAGACCCAGTACTTC. Amino acids: CSAPTSGVQETQYF.